The clone carrying this T cell receptor beta chain was counted once. This entry comes from a study of T cell changes during pregnancy in multiple sclerosis. TCRdb's table, derived via immunoSEQ multiplex PCR, lists solely in-frame clones and lacks some. The table records about 46,000 clones, about 92% of them present only once. The CDR3 spans 16 residues. Trimming removed 6 bases from V and 0 bases from J, with 15 bases in between. From germline, CDR1 is MDHEN and CDR2 SYDVKM. This clonotype originated in a female donor with multiple sclerosis, enrolled in a pregnancy study. The rearrangement uses TRBV28 and TRBJ1-5; D unclear. Material: peripheral blood, obtained in the third trimester of pregnancy. Here the CDR3 reads CASRPTTRFSNQPQHF. The CDR3 region has the DNA TGTGCCAGCAGACCTACGACAAGATTTAGCAATCAGCCCCAGCATTTT.